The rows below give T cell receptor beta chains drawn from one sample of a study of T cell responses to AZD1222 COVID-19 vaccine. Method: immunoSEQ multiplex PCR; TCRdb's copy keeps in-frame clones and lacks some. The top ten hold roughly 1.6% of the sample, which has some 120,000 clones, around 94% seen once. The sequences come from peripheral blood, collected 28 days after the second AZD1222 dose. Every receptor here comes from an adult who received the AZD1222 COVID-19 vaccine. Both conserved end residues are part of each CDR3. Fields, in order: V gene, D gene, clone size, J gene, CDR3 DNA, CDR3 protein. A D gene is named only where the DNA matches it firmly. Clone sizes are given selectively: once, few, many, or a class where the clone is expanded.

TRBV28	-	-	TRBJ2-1	TGTGCCAGCAGTTTCCCTACTAGTCTCAACGAGCAGTTCTTC	CASSFPTSLNEQFF
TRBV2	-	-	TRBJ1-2	TGTGCCAGCAGTGACAGGGCGGTGAATGGCTACACCTTC	CASSDRAVNGYTF
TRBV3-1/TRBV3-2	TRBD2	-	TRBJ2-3	TGTGCCAGCAGCTACCGGGCCTCGGGAGGAGATACGCAGTATTTT	CASSYRASGGDTQYF
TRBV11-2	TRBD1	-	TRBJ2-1	TGTGCCAGCAGCTTAGTAGACAGGGCGGTCCCGCAGTTCTTC	CASSLVDRAVPQFF
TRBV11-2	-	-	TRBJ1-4	TGTGCCAGCAGCCCGAATGGTGGTGAAAAACTGTTTTTT	CASSPNGGEKLFF
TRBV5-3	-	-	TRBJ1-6	TGTGCCAGAAGAGTCAGGGATCCAAAAGGACCCCTCCACTTT	CARRVRDPKGPLHF
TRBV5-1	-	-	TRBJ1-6	TGCGCCAGCAGCTTGGGGAATAATTCACCCCTCCACTTT	CASSLGNNSPLHF
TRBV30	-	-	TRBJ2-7	TGTGCCTGGGCACGGACGCAGGCAAGCTACGAGCAGTACTTC	CAWARTQASYEQYF
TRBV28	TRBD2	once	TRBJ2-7	TGTGCCAGCAGGACCGTAGCGGGAGTAAACTACGAGCAGTACTTC	CASRTVAGVNYEQYF
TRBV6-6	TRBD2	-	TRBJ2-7	TGTGCCAGCAGTTACTACAGCGGGAGTTCCTACGAGCAGTACTTC	CASSYYSGSSYEQYF
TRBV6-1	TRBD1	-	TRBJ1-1	TGTGCCAGCAGTGGGGGACAGGGCAATAGGAACACTGAAGCTTTCTTT	CASSGGQGNRNTEAFF
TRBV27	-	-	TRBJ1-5	TGTGCCAGCAGTTCGTATGGGAGCAATCAGCCCCAGCATTTT	CASSSYGSNQPQHF
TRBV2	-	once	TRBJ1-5	TGTGCCAGTTCGAGGGGGGATCAGCCCCAGCATTTT	CASSRGDQPQHF
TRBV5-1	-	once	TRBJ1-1	TGCGCCAGCAGCTTTTCAGGGGCCAACACTGAAGCTTTCTTT	CASSFSGANTEAFF
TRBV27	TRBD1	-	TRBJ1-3	TGTGCCAGCAGTTTAAGTAGACAGGGTGGAAACACCATATATTTT	CASSLSRQGGNTIYF
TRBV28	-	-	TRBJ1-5	TGTGCCAGCACCGGGGCAGCCGATCAGCCCCAGCATTTT	CASTGAADQPQHF
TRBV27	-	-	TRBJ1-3	TGTGCCAGCAGTCCTCAGGGGCTTGAACACTCTGGTAGAAACACCATATATTTT	CASSPQGLEHSGRNTIYF
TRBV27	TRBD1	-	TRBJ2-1	TGTGCCACCCTAAATTTCCGGGACAGGGGGCTGAATGAGCAGTTCTTC	CATLNFRDRGLNEQFF
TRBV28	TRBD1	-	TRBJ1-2	TGTGCCAGCAGTTCGGGACAGACCTACTATGGCTACACCTTC	CASSSGQTYYGYTF
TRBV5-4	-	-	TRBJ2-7	TGTGCCAGCAGCATTCCCGGGACAACCTACGAGCAGTACTTC	CASSIPGTTYEQYF
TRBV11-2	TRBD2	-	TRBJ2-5	TGTGCCAGCAGCCCAACGCCTCTAGCGGGAGTAGGAGAGACCCAGTACTTC	CASSPTPLAGVGETQYF
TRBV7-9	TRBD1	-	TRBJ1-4	TGTGCCAGCAGCTTAGAGAGGGCAGGGGGGCTGTATGAAAAACTGTTTTTT	CASSLERAGGLYEKLFF
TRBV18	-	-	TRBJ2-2	TGTGCCAGCTCCCCCGGGGCGAGAGCGGAGCTGTTTTTT	CASSPGARAELFF
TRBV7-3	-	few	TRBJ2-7	TGTGCCAGCAGCTTCCCGGGTGGCGAGCAGTACTTC	CASSFPGGEQYF
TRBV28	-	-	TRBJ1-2	TGTGCCAGCAGCCTGAATACAGGGACCGGGGATGGCTACACCTTC	CASSLNTGTGDGYTF
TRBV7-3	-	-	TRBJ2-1	TGTGCCAGCAGCTTAGGACAGAGGAATGAGCAGTTCTTC	CASSLGQRNEQFF
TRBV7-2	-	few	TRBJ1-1	TGTGCCAGCAGCTTAGCAGGGAAAACTGAAGCTTTCTTT	CASSLAGKTEAFF
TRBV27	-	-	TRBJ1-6	TGTGCCAGAAACGGTGTTGAGGATTCACCCCTCCACTTT	CARNGVEDSPLHF
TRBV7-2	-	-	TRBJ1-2	TGTGCCAGCAGCTCGGGACTTCCGGTGGTCTATGGCTACACCTTC	CASSSGLPVVYGYTF
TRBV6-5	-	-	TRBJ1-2	TGTGCCAGCAGTTACTCGATCGGGGAAGTGGACTATGGCTACACCTTC	CASSYSIGEVDYGYTF
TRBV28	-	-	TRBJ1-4	TGTGCCAGCAGCCCCAAGAGGCCAGGTGGGGAAAAACTGTTTTTT	CASSPKRPGGEKLFF
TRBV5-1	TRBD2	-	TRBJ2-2	TGCGCCAGCAGCTTGGTAGCGGGAGGGCACACCGGGGAGCTGTTTTTT	CASSLVAGGHTGELFF
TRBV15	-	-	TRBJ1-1	TGTGCCACCAGCAGAGATAGGGGGGGCACTGAAGCTTTCTTT	CATSRDRGGTEAFF
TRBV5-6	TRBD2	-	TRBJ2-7	TGTGCCAGCAGCTGGGGGACTAGCGTCCACGAGCAGTACTTC	CASSWGTSVHEQYF
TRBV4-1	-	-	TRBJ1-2	TGCGCCAGCAGCAAAACGGACGGCACTAACTATGGCTACACCTTC	CASSKTDGTNYGYTF
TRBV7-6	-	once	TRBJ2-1	TGTGCCAGCAGCTTAGTAACCAGGCTCCTCTACAATGAGCAGTTCTTC	CASSLVTRLLYNEQFF
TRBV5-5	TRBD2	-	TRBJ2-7	TGTGCCAGCAGCTCCACCGACCTAGCGGCCCTTCCCTACGAGCAGTACTTC	CASSSTDLAALPYEQYF
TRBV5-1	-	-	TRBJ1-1	TGCGCCAGCGGCCGCCAGGGGAACACTGAAGCTTTCTTT	CASGRQGNTEAFF
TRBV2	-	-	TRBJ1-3	TGTGCCAGCAGTGATGAAGGAAACACCATATATTTT	CASSDEGNTIYF
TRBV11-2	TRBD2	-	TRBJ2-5	TGTGCCAGCAGCTTATCCGGGACTAGCGGGAGAGCCCAGTACTTC	CASSLSGTSGRAQYF
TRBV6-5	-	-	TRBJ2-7	TGTGCCAGCAGCTTAGCCCAGGGACACTACGAGCAGTACTTC	CASSLAQGHYEQYF
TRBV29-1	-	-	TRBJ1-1	TGCAGCGTTGAAGTTGGGATCGTGGCCTACTTT	CSVEVGIVAYF
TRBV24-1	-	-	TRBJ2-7	TGTGCCACCAGTGATTTGCTGGGGAGTTCCTACGAGCAGTACTTC	CATSDLLGSSYEQYF
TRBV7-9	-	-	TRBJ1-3	TGTGCCAGCAGCGAAAGCCGGGACAACTCTGGAAACACCATATATTTT	CASSESRDNSGNTIYF
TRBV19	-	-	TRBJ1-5	TGTGCCAGTAGTGGGGGCAATAGCAATCAGCCCCAGCATTTT	CASSGGNSNQPQHF
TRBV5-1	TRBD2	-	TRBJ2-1	TGCGCCAGCAGCTTGGGGGTACTAGCGGGAGGGCCCGGTGAGCAGTTCTTC	CASSLGVLAGGPGEQFF
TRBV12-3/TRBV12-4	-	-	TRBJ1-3	TGTGCCAGCAGCCCCAACCCTGGAAACACCATATATTTT	CASSPNPGNTIYF